Sequencing of this TCR beta chain was carried out in a study of beta chain features in type 1 diabetes. Study as a whole: Cell yields, gender and age were comparable in patients and healthy donors. Study results and limitations: More deletions and fewer insertions at VDJ junctions were found in patients with type 1 diabetes.

The authors sorted CD4+ naive, central memory, regulatory and stem cell-like memory cells via CD45RO/CCR7/CD25/CD127/CD95/CD27. Isolated RNA was reverse transcribed in full, so expressed TCRB transcripts were sequenced. Assay used: immunoSEQ multiplex PCR; TCRdb lists only in-frame clones, some missing. The table lists approximately 340,000 clones, approximately 15% of them singletons. The CDR3 loop spans 17 amino acids. The trim removed 1 base at V and 4 bases at J, leaving 8 bases unmatched. The germline V gene encodes CDR1 SEHNR and CDR2 FQNEAQ (reference sequence). This clone was seen only a few times. Its antigen remains unidentified.

This sequence was found in a woman aged 18 to 35 in good health. Sequencing was carried out using naive CD4+ T cells from blood. V usage is TRBV7-9 and J usage is TRBJ2-5; 11 nucleotides agree with TRBD2. DNA for the CDR3: TGTGCCAGCAGCTTAGTCGGTAGCGGGAGGGCCCGAGAGACCCAGTACTTC. Its translation: CASSLVGSGRARETQYF.